These T cell receptor beta chains were read from a single sample in a study of blood T cell repertoires in COVID-19. Sequenced by immunoSEQ multiplex PCR; TCRdb stores in-frame clones only, minus some. The sample includes about 46,000 clones, about 86% seen only once; the top ten take just over 3%. Sequencing used PBMCs or T cells enriched from blood (not recorded which). Source of these receptors: a woman between 50 and 59 years old who had recovered from COVID-19. Each CDR3 is given with its conserved first and last residue. Fields, in order: CDR3 protein, CDR3 DNA, clone size, V gene, D gene, J gene. D genes are given only for firm matches. Not all rows give a size; the values are once, few, many and, for expanded clones, a class.

CDR3aa: CASGLVGTSGSTDTQYF
CDR3nt: TGTGCTAGTGGTTTGGTTGGGACTAGCGGGAGCACAGATACGCAGTATTTT
abundance: once
v_gene: TRBV12-5
d_gene: TRBD2
j_gene: TRBJ2-3

CDR3aa: CASSSTGFRETQYF
CDR3nt: TGTGCCAGCAGCTCGACAGGGTTCAGGGAGACCCAGTACTTC
abundance: -
v_gene: TRBV11-2
d_gene: TRBD1
j_gene: TRBJ2-5

CDR3aa: CASSQVGVGLAGGGNEQFF
CDR3nt: TGTGCCAGCAGCCAAGTTGGGGTAGGGCTAGCGGGAGGTGGGAATGAGCAGTTCTTC
abundance: -
v_gene: TRBV4-2
d_gene: TRBD2
j_gene: TRBJ2-1

CDR3aa: CASSASGGANTEAFF
CDR3nt: TGCGCCAGCAGCGCCTCAGGGGGCGCGAACACTGAAGCTTTCTTT
abundance: -
v_gene: TRBV5-1
d_gene: TRBD1
j_gene: TRBJ1-1

CDR3aa: CASSHPTGGDSYEQYF
CDR3nt: TGTGCCAGCAGTCATCCGACAGGGGGGGACTCCTACGAGCAGTACTTC
abundance: -
v_gene: TRBV6-2/TRBV6-3
d_gene: TRBD1
j_gene: TRBJ2-7

CDR3aa: CASSLAGQGPEAFF
CDR3nt: TGCGCCAGCAGCTTGGCGGGACAGGGACCTGAAGCTTTCTTT
abundance: once
v_gene: TRBV5-1
d_gene: TRBD1
j_gene: TRBJ1-1

CDR3aa: CASSPRQYSPLHF
CDR3nt: TGTGCCAGCAGCCCACGACAGTATTCACCCCTCCACTTT
abundance: -
v_gene: TRBV9
d_gene: -
j_gene: TRBJ1-6

CDR3aa: CASSPGTGQRYTGELFF
CDR3nt: TGTGCCAGTAGTCCAGGGACAGGGCAACGGTACACCGGGGAGCTGTTTTTT
abundance: -
v_gene: TRBV19
d_gene: TRBD1
j_gene: TRBJ2-2

CDR3aa: CASSPLRENTEAFF
CDR3nt: TGTGCCAGCAGCCCCCTAAGAGAGAACACTGAAGCTTTCTTT
abundance: -
v_gene: TRBV9
d_gene: -
j_gene: TRBJ1-1

CDR3aa: CASSPGQGDTKNIQYF
CDR3nt: TGCGCCAGCAGCCCGGGACAGGGGGATACCAAAAACATTCAGTACTTC
abundance: -
v_gene: TRBV5-1
d_gene: TRBD1
j_gene: TRBJ2-4

CDR3aa: CASSLRVGGRVGELFF
CDR3nt: TGTGCCAGCAGCTTAAGAGTGGGGGGGCGAGTCGGGGAGCTGTTTTTT
abundance: -
v_gene: TRBV7-2
d_gene: -
j_gene: TRBJ2-2

CDR3aa: CASSPGTGDNQPQHF
CDR3nt: TGCGCCAGCAGTCCCGGGACAGGGGACAATCAGCCCCAGCATTTT
abundance: -
v_gene: TRBV5-1
d_gene: TRBD1
j_gene: TRBJ1-5

CDR3aa: CASSHRQGKSTGELFF
CDR3nt: TGTGCCAGCAGCCACCGACAGGGGAAGTCCACCGGGGAGCTGTTTTTT
abundance: -
v_gene: TRBV3-1/TRBV3-2
d_gene: TRBD1
j_gene: TRBJ2-2

CDR3aa: CASSQALDIEYEQYF
CDR3nt: TGTGCCAGCAGCCAAGCCTTGGACATTGAGTACGAGCAGTACTTC
abundance: -
v_gene: TRBV4-2
d_gene: -
j_gene: TRBJ2-7

CDR3aa: CASTPALLNIQYF
CDR3nt: TGTGCCAGCACCCCTGCCCTACTAAACATTCAGTACTTC
abundance: -
v_gene: TRBV5-8
d_gene: -
j_gene: TRBJ2-4

CDR3aa: CASSRGQGDGKLFF
CDR3nt: TGTGCCAGCTCAAGGGGACAGGGAGACGGAAAACTGTTTTTT
abundance: -
v_gene: TRBV27
d_gene: TRBD1
j_gene: TRBJ1-4

CDR3aa: CASSLGLAGATTDTQYF
CDR3nt: TGCGCCAGCAGCTTGGGACTAGCGGGAGCCACCACAGATACGCAGTATTTT
abundance: -
v_gene: TRBV5-1
d_gene: TRBD2
j_gene: TRBJ2-3

CDR3aa: CAWSGDRGTNTQYF
CDR3nt: TGTGCCTGGAGTGGTGACAGGGGGACGAATACGCAGTATTTT
abundance: -
v_gene: TRBV30
d_gene: TRBD1
j_gene: TRBJ2-3

CDR3aa: CATSREPSGDSNEKLFF
CDR3nt: TGTGCCACCAGCAGAGAACCCTCCGGGGACTCTAATGAAAAACTGTTTTTT
abundance: -
v_gene: TRBV15
d_gene: -
j_gene: TRBJ1-4

CDR3aa: CASSWGLGTSGTGEQFF
CDR3nt: TGTGCCAGCAGCTGGGGACTAGGGACTAGCGGGACGGGTGAGCAGTTCTTC
abundance: -
v_gene: TRBV7-9
d_gene: TRBD2
j_gene: TRBJ2-1

CDR3aa: CASSHRGLDYEQYF
CDR3nt: TGTGCCAGCAGCCACAGGGGGTTGGATTACGAGCAGTACTTC
abundance: once
v_gene: TRBV7-9
d_gene: TRBD1
j_gene: TRBJ2-7

CDR3aa: CASSSSGGVIGNQPQHF
CDR3nt: TGTGCCAGCAGTTCCTCAGGGGGCGTGATAGGCAATCAGCCCCAGCATTTT
abundance: -
v_gene: TRBV28
d_gene: TRBD1
j_gene: TRBJ1-5

CDR3aa: CASSLEGLAGDEQYF
CDR3nt: TGCGCCAGCAGCTTGGAGGGACTAGCGGGAGACGAGCAGTACTTC
abundance: -
v_gene: TRBV5-1
d_gene: TRBD2
j_gene: TRBJ2-7

CDR3aa: CASSLRLSSPLHF
CDR3nt: TGTGCCAGCAGTTTACGACTGAGCTCACCCCTCCACTTT
abundance: -
v_gene: TRBV12-3/TRBV12-4
d_gene: -
j_gene: TRBJ1-6

CDR3aa: CASSLAPRGGETQYF
CDR3nt: TGTGCCAGCAGCTTAGCGCCCAGGGGAGGGGAGACCCAGTACTTC
abundance: -
v_gene: TRBV7-2
d_gene: -
j_gene: TRBJ2-5

CDR3aa: CASSMNRDNQPQHF
CDR3nt: TGTGCCAGTAGTATGAACAGGGATAATCAGCCCCAGCATTTT
abundance: -
v_gene: TRBV19
d_gene: -
j_gene: TRBJ1-5

CDR3aa: CASHRDGRGAFF
CDR3nt: TGTGCCAGCCATCGAGACGGGAGGGGAGCTTTCTTT
abundance: -
v_gene: TRBV19
d_gene: -
j_gene: TRBJ1-1

CDR3aa: CASRFEGGGSTEAFF
CDR3nt: TGTGCCAGCAGGTTCGAAGGGGGGGGGAGCACTGAAGCTTTCTTT
abundance: -
v_gene: TRBV5-8
d_gene: -
j_gene: TRBJ1-1

CDR3aa: CASSQGRVESNTIYF
CDR3nt: TGCGCCAGCAGCCAAGGCAGGGTAGAATCAAACACCATATATTTT
abundance: -
v_gene: TRBV4-3
d_gene: -
j_gene: TRBJ1-3

CDR3aa: CASSLDMRIEAFF
CDR3nt: TGTGCCAGCAGCTTAGATATGCGGATCGAAGCTTTCTTT
abundance: once
v_gene: TRBV7-2
d_gene: -
j_gene: TRBJ1-1

CDR3aa: CASSFRDNSGKEQFF
CDR3nt: TGTGCCAGCAGTTTCCGGGACAACTCGGGAAAGGAGCAGTTCTTC
abundance: -
v_gene: TRBV27
d_gene: -
j_gene: TRBJ2-1

CDR3aa: CASSLGGLGNQPQHF
CDR3nt: TGTGCCAGCAGCTTAGGGGGCCTGGGCAATCAGCCCCAGCATTTT
abundance: -
v_gene: TRBV7-2
d_gene: -
j_gene: TRBJ1-5

CDR3aa: CASSLGSGQTYNEQFF
CDR3nt: TGTGCCAGCAGCTTAGGTTCAGGACAGACCTACAATGAGCAGTTCTTC
abundance: once
v_gene: TRBV7-2
d_gene: -
j_gene: TRBJ2-1

CDR3aa: CASSRAPSGNTIYF
CDR3nt: TGTGCCAGCAGCAGAGCACCCTCTGGAAACACCATATATTTT
abundance: -
v_gene: TRBV5-8
d_gene: -
j_gene: TRBJ1-3

CDR3aa: CASSLGLAGGRETQYF
CDR3nt: TGTGCCAGCAGTCTGGGACTAGCGGGGGGGAGAGAGACCCAGTACTTC
abundance: few
v_gene: TRBV2
d_gene: TRBD2
j_gene: TRBJ2-5

CDR3aa: CAATGTGRSPLHF
CDR3nt: TGTGCCGCTACCGGGACAGGGAGGTCACCCCTCCACTTT
abundance: -
v_gene: TRBV10-3
d_gene: TRBD1
j_gene: TRBJ1-6

CDR3aa: CASSPQDMEYNEQFF
CDR3nt: TGTGCCAGCAGCCCCCAGGACATGGAATACAATGAGCAGTTCTTC
abundance: -
v_gene: TRBV4-2
d_gene: -
j_gene: TRBJ2-1

CDR3aa: CASRRQGSEAFF
CDR3nt: TGTGCCAGCAGGAGACAGGGCTCTGAAGCTTTCTTT
abundance: -
v_gene: TRBV6-5
d_gene: TRBD1
j_gene: TRBJ1-1

CDR3aa: CATSTGQGASQNYGYTF
CDR3nt: TGTGCCACCAGCACGGGACAGGGGGCGAGCCAAAACTATGGCTACACCTTC
abundance: -
v_gene: TRBV15
d_gene: TRBD1
j_gene: TRBJ1-2

CDR3aa: CASSVGTTGAGGYTF
CDR3nt: TGTGCCAGCAGCGTAGGAACGACAGGGGCTGGTGGCTACACCTTC
abundance: -
v_gene: TRBV7-8
d_gene: TRBD1
j_gene: TRBJ1-2

CDR3aa: CASSVGMTPYYEQYF
CDR3nt: TGTGCCAGCAGCGTAGGCATGACTCCCTACTACGAGCAGTACTTC
abundance: few
v_gene: TRBV9
d_gene: -
j_gene: TRBJ2-7

CDR3aa: CASRRTSGGDTQYF
CDR3nt: TGTGCCAGTAGGCGGACTAGCGGGGGAGATACGCAGTATTTT
abundance: -
v_gene: TRBV19
d_gene: TRBD2
j_gene: TRBJ2-3

CDR3aa: CASSLLAGEGDTQYF
CDR3nt: TGTGCCAGCAGCTTATTAGCGGGGGAGGGGGATACGCAGTATTTT
abundance: -
v_gene: TRBV7-8
d_gene: TRBD2
j_gene: TRBJ2-3

CDR3aa: CASSWGQGAREKLFF
CDR3nt: TGTGCCAGCAGCTGGGGACAGGGGGCTAGGGAAAAACTGTTTTTT
abundance: -
v_gene: TRBV13
d_gene: TRBD1
j_gene: TRBJ1-4

CDR3aa: CASSLNRQEKLFF
CDR3nt: TGTGCCAGCAGCTTAAACAGACAAGAAAAACTGTTTTTT
abundance: -
v_gene: TRBV7-2
d_gene: -
j_gene: TRBJ1-4

CDR3aa: CASSKAGAVSNEKLFF
CDR3nt: TGCGCCAGCAGCAAGGCGGGGGCAGTATCTAATGAAAAACTGTTTTTT
abundance: -
v_gene: TRBV5-1
d_gene: -
j_gene: TRBJ1-4

CDR3aa: CASSKSQGANYGYTF
CDR3nt: TGTGCCAGCAGCAAGTCACAGGGGGCTAACTATGGCTACACCTTC
abundance: -
v_gene: TRBV21-1
d_gene: -
j_gene: TRBJ1-2

CDR3aa: CASSWGQGTENTEAFF
CDR3nt: TGTGCCAGCAGCTGGGGGCAGGGGACAGAAAACACTGAAGCTTTCTTT
abundance: few
v_gene: TRBV5-6
d_gene: TRBD1
j_gene: TRBJ1-1

CDR3aa: CASSLAQREGYEQYF
CDR3nt: TGTGCCAGCAGCTTAGCTCAGCGGGAGGGATACGAGCAGTACTTC
abundance: -
v_gene: TRBV11-2
d_gene: TRBD2
j_gene: TRBJ2-7

CDR3aa: CASSSQDRGPNSPLHF
CDR3nt: TGTGCCAGCAGCTCCCAGGACAGGGGACCCAATTCACCCCTCCACTTT
abundance: -
v_gene: TRBV7-2
d_gene: TRBD1
j_gene: TRBJ1-6

CDR3aa: CASSSLTGGDYGYTF
CDR3nt: TGCGCCAGCAGCTCCCTTACAGGGGGAGACTATGGCTACACCTTC
abundance: -
v_gene: TRBV5-1
d_gene: TRBD1
j_gene: TRBJ1-2

CDR3aa: CASGPGQGYWETQYF
CDR3nt: TGCGCCAGCGGGCCGGGACAGGGGTATTGGGAGACCCAGTACTTC
abundance: -
v_gene: TRBV5-1
d_gene: TRBD1
j_gene: TRBJ2-5

CDR3aa: CASSVLAGATGELFF
CDR3nt: TGTGCCAGCAGCGTACTAGCGGGAGCTACCGGGGAGCTGTTTTTT
abundance: once
v_gene: TRBV9
d_gene: TRBD2
j_gene: TRBJ2-2

CDR3aa: CASSRAGFDYGYTF
CDR3nt: TGCGCCAGCAGCCGGGCGGGTTTCGATTATGGCTACACCTTC
abundance: -
v_gene: TRBV5-1
d_gene: -
j_gene: TRBJ1-2

CDR3aa: CASSYPPGSNYGYTF
CDR3nt: TGTGCCAGCAGCTACCCCCCGGGGAGCAACTATGGCTACACCTTC
abundance: few
v_gene: TRBV7-9
d_gene: -
j_gene: TRBJ1-2

CDR3aa: CASSLTAGTVNTGELFF
CDR3nt: TGTGCCAGCAGCTTAACTGCCGGGACAGTGAACACCGGGGAGCTGTTTTTT
abundance: -
v_gene: TRBV7-2
d_gene: TRBD1
j_gene: TRBJ2-2

CDR3aa: CASSQGPGTGGDEQYF
CDR3nt: TGCGCCAGCAGCCAAGGCCCCGGGACAGGGGGCGACGAGCAGTACTTC
abundance: few
v_gene: TRBV4-1
d_gene: TRBD1
j_gene: TRBJ2-7

CDR3aa: CASSLMGGLDGYTF
CDR3nt: TGTGCCAGTAGCCTTATGGGAGGTCTAGATGGCTACACCTTC
abundance: -
v_gene: TRBV19
d_gene: -
j_gene: TRBJ1-2